The rows below give T cell receptor beta chains drawn from one sample of a study of graft-versus-host responses after intestinal transplantation. TCRdb keeps only in-frame clones here, not all; method: immunoSEQ multiplex PCR. There are around 21,000 clones in the sample; about 45% occur only once, and 1.3% to 1.5% lies in the top ten. The material sequenced was alloreactive CD8+ T cells from a mixed lymphocyte reaction culture, taken before transplantation. The receptor source for this set is a human patient who was an organ donor for intestinal transplantation. Both conserved end residues are part of each CDR3. The D gene is left open where the match is weak. Where a row states a size, it is once, few, many or the class of an expanded clone; other rows omit it.

D: -
V: TRBV5-1
size: few
J: TRBJ1-1
CDR3: CASSGQGWTEAFF
DNA: TGCGCCAGTAGTGGGCAGGGGTGGACTGAAGCTTTCTTT

D: -
V: TRBV7-9
size: -
J: TRBJ2-7
CDR3: CASSPHSRPEDF
DNA: TGTGCCAGCAGCCCCCATTCCAGGCCGGAGGACTTC

D: TRBD1
V: TRBV28
size: -
J: TRBJ1-5
CDR3: CASSLGLTGQAGNQPQHF
DNA: TGTGCCAGCAGTTTAGGTCTTACGGGACAGGCTGGCAATCAGCCCCAGCATTTT

D: TRBD2
V: TRBV11-2
size: -
J: TRBJ2-7
CDR3: CASSLSTSSGTSGGQYF
DNA: TGTGCCAGCAGCTTATCGACGTCTTCCGGGACTAGCGGCGGGCAGTACTTC

D: -
V: TRBV4-1
size: few
J: TRBJ2-3
CDR3: CASSQVGADTQYF
DNA: TGCGCCAGCAGCCAAGTCGGGGCCGATACGCAGTATTTT

D: -
V: TRBV19
size: few
J: TRBJ2-7
CDR3: CASSIDPPGEQYF
DNA: TGTGCCAGTAGTATAGATCCCCCGGGGGAGCAGTACTTC

D: -
V: TRBV9
size: few
J: TRBJ2-3
CDR3: CASSVSSGYTQYF
DNA: TGTGCCAGCAGCGTGTCTTCCGGTTATACGCAGTATTTT

D: TRBD2
V: TRBV5-5
size: medium-sized
J: TRBJ2-7
CDR3: CASRRTSALSYEQYF
DNA: TGTGCCAGCCGTCGGACTAGCGCCCTTTCCTACGAGCAGTACTTC

D: TRBD2
V: TRBV4-1
size: -
J: TRBJ2-1
CDR3: CASSQDEVGTSGDNEQFF
DNA: TGCGCCAGCAGCCAAGATGAAGTTGGGACTAGCGGAGACAATGAGCAGTTCTTC

D: TRBD2
V: TRBV28
size: -
J: TRBJ2-1
CDR3: CAIERDYWDNEQFF
DNA: TGTGCCATCGAGCGGGACTATTGGGACAATGAGCAGTTCTTC

D: -
V: TRBV6-1
size: few
J: TRBJ2-7
CDR3: CASSVDATAYVEQYF
DNA: TGTGCCAGCAGTGTGGACGCGACCGCCTACGTAGAGCAGTACTTC

D: -
V: TRBV15
size: -
J: TRBJ2-4
CDR3: CATSRHLDSSKNIQYF
DNA: TGTGCCACCAGCAGACATTTGGACAGTTCCAAAAACATTCAGTACTTC

D: -
V: TRBV6-5
size: -
J: TRBJ2-7
CDR3: CASSYSGSSYEQYF
DNA: TGTGCCAGCAGTTACTCAGGCAGCTCCTACGAGCAGTACTTC

D: -
V: TRBV4-2
size: -
J: TRBJ2-7
CDR3: CASSQDRGYEQYF
DNA: TGTGCCAGCAGCCAAGATAGAGGGTACGAGCAGTACTTC

D: TRBD2
V: TRBV9
size: -
J: TRBJ2-3
CDR3: CASSAPESGGQFTDTQYF
DNA: TGTGCCAGCAGCGCCCCAGAATCGGGGGGGCAGTTTACAGATACGCAGTATTTT

D: -
V: TRBV7-2
size: few
J: TRBJ1-2
CDR3: CASSLVSGIYGYTF
DNA: TGTGCCAGCAGCTTAGTGTCAGGGATCTATGGCTACACCTTC

D: TRBD1
V: TRBV6-5
size: -
J: TRBJ2-7
CDR3: CASRSTGGYEQYF
DNA: TGTGCCAGCCGATCGACAGGGGGCTACGAGCAGTACTTC

D: -
V: TRBV6-5
size: many
J: TRBJ2-7
CDR3: CASGLRAYEQYF
DNA: TGTGCCAGCGGTCTCCGAGCCTACGAGCAGTACTTC

D: -
V: TRBV2
size: -
J: TRBJ1-2
CDR3: CASIGTQDGYTF
DNA: TGTGCCAGCATCGGGACCCAAGATGGCTACACCTTC

D: TRBD1
V: TRBV5-1
size: few
J: TRBJ2-1
CDR3: CASSPDRGQADEQFF
DNA: TGCGCCAGCAGCCCGGACAGGGGTCAGGCCGATGAGCAGTTCTTC

D: -
V: TRBV6-5
size: few
J: TRBJ2-7
CDR3: CASSWNPDLTYEQYF
DNA: TGTGCCAGCAGTTGGAACCCGGACCTTACCTACGAGCAGTACTTC

D: -
V: TRBV6-5
size: -
J: TRBJ2-3
CDR3: CASSYSIGPDTQYF
DNA: TGTGCCAGCAGTTACTCGATAGGGCCAGATACGCAGTATTTT

D: TRBD1
V: TRBV5-6
size: few
J: TRBJ1-2
CDR3: CASSLQGASLGYTF
DNA: TGTGCCAGCAGCTTACAGGGGGCATCGTTGGGCTACACCTTC

D: -
V: TRBV10-3
size: medium-sized
J: TRBJ2-1
CDR3: CATTGTRDNEQFF
DNA: TGTGCCACCACAGGGACAAGGGACAATGAGCAGTTCTTC

D: TRBD2
V: TRBV6-1
size: -
J: TRBJ2-3
CDR3: CASRRIAGADTQYF
DNA: TGTGCCAGCAGGAGAATAGCGGGAGCAGATACGCAGTATTTT

D: -
V: TRBV11-2
size: -
J: TRBJ1-2
CDR3: CASSLVGLLGYGYTF
DNA: TGTGCCAGCAGCTTAGTAGGCCTCCTGGGCTATGGCTACACCTTC

D: -
V: TRBV15
size: -
J: TRBJ2-1
CDR3: CATSRDLDEQFF
DNA: TGTGCCACCAGCAGAGATCTCGATGAGCAGTTCTTC

D: -
V: TRBV27
size: -
J: TRBJ2-7
CDR3: CASSLSAGPGYEQYF
DNA: TGTGCCAGCAGTTTAAGTGCAGGGCCCGGCTACGAGCAGTACTTC

D: -
V: TRBV5-5
size: -
J: TRBJ1-3
CDR3: CASSQEPVSGNTIYF
DNA: TGTGCCAGCAGCCAAGAACCTGTCTCTGGAAACACCATATATTTT

D: -
V: TRBV4-3
size: few
J: TRBJ1-2
CDR3: CASSLGRGAGGYTF
DNA: TGCGCCAGCAGTCTAGGCCGGGGGGCGGGTGGCTACACCTTC

D: TRBD1
V: TRBV6-6
size: few
J: TRBJ2-7
CDR3: CASSYLLGTADYEQYF
DNA: TGTGCCAGCAGTTATCTACTAGGGACAGCCGACTACGAGCAGTACTTC

D: -
V: TRBV4-2
size: -
J: TRBJ2-2
CDR3: CASSQDSPWGRGELFF
DNA: TGTGCCAGCAGCCAAGATTCGCCCTGGGGGCGGGGGGAGCTGTTTTTT

D: TRBD2
V: TRBV7-1
size: once
J: TRBJ2-7
CDR3: CASSSGTSGYEQYF
DNA: TGTGCCAGCAGCTCCGGGACTAGCGGCTACGAGCAGTACTTC

D: -
V: TRBV7-6
size: -
J: TRBJ1-1
CDR3: CASSFDGLGDTEAFF
DNA: TGTGCCAGCAGCTTTGATGGACTGGGGGACACTGAAGCTTTCTTT

D: -
V: TRBV6-6
size: few
J: TRBJ1-1
CDR3: CASSYWDGEAFF
DNA: TGTGCCAGCAGTTATTGGGACGGGGAAGCTTTCTTT

D: -
V: TRBV5-1
size: -
J: TRBJ1-1
CDR3: CASSLEADEAFF
DNA: TGCGCCAGCAGCTTGGAGGCCGATGAAGCTTTCTTT

D: TRBD2
V: TRBV4-3
size: -
J: TRBJ2-7
CDR3: CASSQDLAGGPEQYF
DNA: TGCGCCAGCAGCCAAGACCTAGCGGGAGGACCCGAGCAGTACTTC

D: -
V: TRBV9
size: -
J: TRBJ2-5
CDR3: CASSVGGRTYQETQYF
DNA: TGTGCCAGCAGCGTAGGAGGTCGGACGTACCAAGAGACCCAGTACTTC

D: -
V: TRBV29-1
size: -
J: TRBJ2-7
CDR3: CSVANRLSYEQYF
DNA: TGCAGCGTTGCTAACAGACTCTCCTACGAGCAGTACTTC

D: -
V: TRBV18
size: -
J: TRBJ1-5
CDR3: CASSPRLGGEPQHF
DNA: TGTGCCAGCTCACCACGATTAGGGGGGGAGCCCCAGCATTTT

D: TRBD1
V: TRBV4-3
size: -
J: TRBJ2-2
CDR3: CASSPGVETGLTGELFF
DNA: TGCGCCAGCAGCCCAGGGGTGGAGACAGGGCTCACCGGGGAGCTGTTTTTT

D: -
V: TRBV25-1
size: -
J: TRBJ2-5
CDR3: CASSVPIEGETQYF
DNA: TGTGCCAGCAGTGTTCCGATAGAAGGGGAGACCCAGTACTTC

D: -
V: TRBV10-1
size: -
J: TRBJ1-5
CDR3: CARDLHSNQPQHF
DNA: TGCGCCAGAGACCTTCATAGCAATCAGCCCCAGCATTTT

D: -
V: TRBV4-2
size: once
J: TRBJ1-4
CDR3: CASSHLKAWEEKLFF
DNA: TGTGCCAGCAGCCACCTCAAAGCCTGGGAGGAAAAACTGTTTTTT

D: -
V: TRBV5-5
size: few
J: TRBJ1-4
CDR3: CASSLEQADEKLFF
DNA: TGTGCCAGCAGCTTGGAACAGGCAGATGAAAAACTGTTTTTT

D: -
V: TRBV2
size: -
J: TRBJ1-1
CDR3: CASLARFLNTEAFF
DNA: TGTGCCAGCTTGGCGCGATTTTTGAACACTGAAGCTTTCTTT

D: TRBD2
V: TRBV19
size: -
J: TRBJ2-2
CDR3: CASSMGGLVTGELFF
DNA: TGTGCCAGTAGTATGGGGGGACTAGTGACCGGGGAGCTGTTTTTT

D: -
V: TRBV6-5
size: few
J: TRBJ2-2
CDR3: CASSYNGEAGELFF
DNA: TGTGCCAGCAGTTACAATGGGGAGGCCGGGGAGCTGTTTTTT

D: TRBD1
V: TRBV13
size: -
J: TRBJ2-5
CDR3: CASSFRGLETQYF
DNA: TGTGCCAGCAGCTTCAGGGGGCTTGAGACCCAGTACTTC

D: -
V: TRBV28
size: once
J: TRBJ2-5
CDR3: CASRQRQIQETQYF
DNA: TGTGCCAGCAGGCAAAGACAGATACAAGAGACCCAGTACTTC

D: TRBD2
V: TRBV9
size: few
J: TRBJ2-5
CDR3: CASSVYTSGKETQYF
DNA: TGTGCCAGCAGCGTATATACTAGCGGGAAGGAGACCCAGTACTTC

D: -
V: TRBV28
size: -
J: TRBJ2-7
CDR3: CASSFSHYPHF
DNA: TGTGCCAGCAGTTTCTCTCACTACCCCCACTTC

D: TRBD1
V: TRBV30
size: few
J: TRBJ1-2
CDR3: CACFRDSGSFNYGYTF
DNA: TGTGCCTGTTTCCGGGACAGCGGTTCCTTTAACTATGGCTACACCTTC

D: TRBD1
V: TRBV4-3
size: -
J: TRBJ2-7
CDR3: CASSPGTGGYEQYF
DNA: TGCGCCAGCAGCCCCGGGACAGGGGGATACGAGCAGTACTTC

D: TRBD1
V: TRBV2
size: -
J: TRBJ2-7
CDR3: CASSETQGASSYEQYF
DNA: TGTGCCAGCAGTGAAACGCAGGGGGCAAGTTCCTACGAGCAGTACTTC

D: TRBD1
V: TRBV13
size: once
J: TRBJ2-7
CDR3: CASSFQGVYEQYF
DNA: TGTGCCAGCAGCTTCCAGGGGGTTTACGAGCAGTACTTC

D: -
V: TRBV18
size: -
J: TRBJ2-2
CDR3: CASSPPPGRATGELFF
DNA: TGTGCCAGCTCACCTCCCCCGGGCAGGGCCACCGGGGAGCTGTTTTTT

D: TRBD2
V: TRBV4-2
size: medium-sized
J: TRBJ2-7
CDR3: CASSQGLAGAYSYEQYF
DNA: TGTGCCAGCAGCCAAGGCCTAGCGGGAGCCTACTCCTACGAGCAGTACTTC